This passage covers 23 T cell receptor beta chains from one sample sequenced in a study of T cell repertoires in cytomegalovirus infection. Their antigen targets remain unknown. MiXCR, run by TCRdb on the reads, gives a single entry per CDR3 protein. The sample has approximately 220,000 distinct CDR3 sequences, less than 50% seen once. This specimen consisted of CD8+ T cells from cultured PBMCs, obtained from culture after CMV antigen stimulation. Receptors were obtained from a human donor in good health (CMV status not recorded). Some clones in this sample may be carry-over from other donors' samples.

This clonotype was found many times. The gene calls are TRBV30 and TRBJ1-1; 10 bases are shared with TRBD1. CDR3 length: 13 amino acids. CDR1 is GTSNPN and CDR2 is SVGIG in the germline V gene (reference sequence). V trimming: 3 bases; J trimming: 5 bases; junction bases outside the gene matches: 3. In nucleotides, the CDR3 is TGTGCCTGGAGGGACAGGGGGGTGACTGAAGCTTTCTTT. It is translated as CAWRDRGVTEAFF.

This clonotype was seen only a few times. The chain joins TRBV7-6 to TRBJ1-1; 8 nucleotides line up with TRBD1. The V and J ends lost 3 bases and 0 bases, in that order; junction bases with no gene match: 3. The CDR3 runs 15 residues. Germline V gives CDR1 SGHVS, CDR2 FNYEAQ. The DNA of the CDR3 is TGTGCCAGCAGCTTTAAGACAGGGGTGAACACTGAAGCTTTCTTT. Its translation is CASSFKTGVNTEAFF.

This clonotype was counted only a few times. The chain links TRBV30 to TRBJ2-2; D perhaps matches TRBD2 (5 bases). This CDR3 contains 13 residues. V was clipped by 4 bases and J by 1 base, with 7 bases between them. The germline gives CDR1 GTSNPN, CDR2 SVGIG (reference sequence). Written as DNA, the CDR3 is TGTGCCTGGATGGGAGTGAACACCGGGGAGCTGTTTTTT. It codes for CAWMGVNTGELFF.

J is TRBJ1-6 and V is TRBV11-2; 8 bases line up with TRBD1. The CDR3 runs 16 residues. Unmatched junction bases numbered 3, after V lost 1 base and J lost 4 bases. CDR1 SGHAT and CDR2 FQNNGV come from the germline V gene. CDR3: CASSLGTGLYNSPLHF. The DNA of the CDR3 is TGTGCCAGCAGCTTAGGGACAGGGCTTTATAATTCACCCCTCCACTTT.

In this sample, this clonotype turned up many times. The J gene is TRBJ1-2, the V gene TRBV7-6; D is perhaps TRBD1 (5 bases). The CDR3 length is 16 residues. In germline, CDR1 is SGHVS, CDR2 FNYEAQ. V lost 1 base and J lost 0, with 12 bases in between. CDR3 DNA: TGTGCCAGCAGCTTAGGCCGGGGGGGAGCTAACTATGGCTACACCTTC. Its translation is CASSLGRGGANYGYTF.

This clonotype was seen more than once but under ten times. J is TRBJ2-7 and V is TRBV7-6, with 9 bases identical to TRBD2. The V gene end was trimmed by 5 bases and the J gene end by 2 bases; junction bases not matched to a gene: 10. Germline assignment: CDR1 SGHVS and CDR2 FNYEAQ. The CDR3 extends over 16 amino acids. The CDR3 DNA is TGTGCCAGCAGCCCTAGGGCTAGCGGGGTCCCCTACGAGCAGTACTTC. Translating gives CASSPRASGVPYEQYF.

This sequence joins TRBV12-3 or TRBV12-4 and TRBJ1-2, with 7 bases identical to TRBD1. The CDR3 loop spans 15 amino acids. Trimming removed 6 bases from V and 3 bases from J; junction bases left unmatched: 10. The DNA of the CDR3 is TGTGCCAGCAGGGACCCGACAGGGAGGGACTATGGCTACACCTTC. Amino acid sequence: CASRDPTGRDYGYTF.

This clonotype was detected a few times. The chain uses TRBV5-1 and TRBJ2-1; TRBD2 agrees at 11 bases. Germline CDR1 reads SGHRS; CDR2 reads YFSETQ. This CDR3 comprises 15 residues. V was clipped by 4 bases and J by 6 bases; unmatched bases: 6. In nucleotides, the CDR3 is TGCGCCAGCAGCGGAACTAGCGGGGGCCCCAATGAGCAGTTCTTC. Protein product: CASSGTSGGPNEQFF.

In this sample, this clonotype turned up a few times. J is TRBJ1-1 and V is TRBV7-2, with D unresolved. The germline V gene has CDR1 SGHTA and CDR2 FQGNSA. The CDR3 runs to 14 residues. V lost 2 bases and J lost 4, with 11 bases in between. The CDR3 loop reads CASSLTERGTEAFF. CDR3 nucleotides: TGTGCCAGCAGCTTAACGGAACGGGGCACTGAAGCTTTCTTT. The entire variable domain, with the rest obtained from reference TRBV7-2 and TRBJ1-1, is as follows: GAGVSQSPSNKVTEKGKDVELRCDPISGHTALYWYRQSLGQGLEFLIYFQGNSAPDKSGLPSDRFSAERTGGSVSTLTIQRTQQEDSAVYLCASSLTERGTEAFFGQGTRLTVV.

Details on this clonotype: This may stem from a read error, because a much larger clone lies one nucleotide away. The chain carries TRBV6-2 or TRBV6-3 and TRBJ2-1; D is unclear. With 2 bases removed from V and 0 bases from J, the gap between germline ends came to 8 bases. This CDR3 region has 15 residues. In germline, CDR1 is MNHEY, CDR2 SVGEGT. CDR3 sequence reads: CASSYGYGSYNEQFF. In nucleotides, the CDR3 is TGTGCCAGCAGTTACGGATATGGCTCCTACAATGAGCAGTTCTTC.

This clonotype was recorded a few times. The rearrangement links TRBV27 to TRBJ2-1; 11 nucleotides line up with TRBD2. Per the germline V gene, CDR1 is MNHEY and CDR2 is SMNVEV (reference sequence). V shed 5 bases and J 0 bases; nucleotides not matched to a gene: 9. The CDR3 is made up of 18 amino acids. DNA of the CDR3: TGTGCCAGCAGTCCCACTAGCGGGAGAGAGGGCTCCTACAATGAGCAGTTCTTC. This translates into CASSPTSGREGSYNEQFF.

This clonotype was detected ten times or more. The chain joins TRBV7-8 to TRBJ2-4, with TRBD2 identical over 9 bases. The CDR3 loop spans 18 amino acids. J lost 0 bases, V lost 5 bases, and 11 bases had no gene match. Germline-derived CDR1 and CDR2 are SGHVS and FQNEAQ. CDR3 residues: CASSRKREATLAKNIQYF. The CDR3 coding sequence is TGTGCCAGCAGCCGGAAGCGGGAGGCAACCCTAGCCAAAAACATTCAGTACTTC.

V gene TRBV19 combines with J gene TRBJ2-4, with D possibly matching TRBD1 (7 bases). Germline assignment: CDR1 LNHDA and CDR2 SQIVND (reference sequence). The CDR3 spans 12 residues. Trimming left V 5 bases short and J 8 bases short, with 10 bases between. Written as DNA, the CDR3 is TGTGCCAGTAGTTTCAGGGGGGACATTCAGTACTTC. Translation gives CASSFRGDIQYF.

This clonotype was detected only a few times. The chain has TRBV27 and TRBJ1-4, with 7 bases aligning to TRBD1. The CDR3 runs 15 residues. V lost 2 bases to trimming and J lost 5 bases; unmatched junction nucleotides: 5. Germline V CDR1 and CDR2: MNHEY, SMNVEV (reference sequence). For the CDR3, the DNA is TGTGCCAGCAGTTTAGGAGGGGGCTTGAATGAAAAACTGTTTTTT. Protein: CASSLGGGLNEKLFF. Drawing the rest from reference TRBV27 and TRBJ1-4, the complete variable domain is EAQVTQNPRYLITVTGKKLTVTCSQNMNHEYMSWYRQDPGLGLRQIYYSMNVEVTDKGDVPEGYKVSRKEKRNFPLILESPSPNQTSLYFCASSLGGGLNEKLFFGSGTQLSVL.

This chain connects TRBV6-5 to TRBJ1-1; TRBD1 is a possible D gene (5 bases). Trimming took off 2 bases at V and 7 bases at J, with 11 bases between the two ends. This CDR3 contains 13 residues. Germline V gives CDR1 MNHEY, CDR2 SVGAGI. The CDR3 loop reads CASSYGGTVEAFF. DNA of the CDR3: TGTGCCAGCAGTTACGGGGGAACGGTTGAAGCTTTCTTT.

The rearrangement links TRBV11-2 to TRBJ2-7; no firm D call. CDR1 SGHAT and CDR2 FQNNGV come from the germline V gene. The V end lost 1 base, the J end lost 2 bases, and 9 bases lay between the germline ends. CDR3 length: 14 amino acids. CDR3 coding DNA: TGTGCCAGCAGCTTAGTCTCTGGGGCCTACGAGCAGTACTTC. Its translation: CASSLVSGAYEQYF. Filled out from reference TRBV11-2 and TRBJ2-7, the complete variable domain reads EAGVAQSPRYKIIEKRQSVAFWCNPISGHATLYWYQQILGQGPKLLIQFQNNGVVDDSQLPKDRFSAERLKGVDSTLKIQPAKLEDSAVYLCASSLVSGAYEQYFGPGTRLTVT.

The J gene is TRBJ2-7, the V gene TRBV5-1; D unresolved. The CDR3 is 13 residues long. Germline-derived CDR1 and CDR2 are SGHRS and YFSETQ. V was pared by 4 bases and J by 5 bases, with 13 bases between. CDR3 residues: CASSLRILDEQYF. The CDR3 coding sequence is TGCGCCAGCAGCCTACGAATTCTCGACGAGCAGTACTTC.

This clonotype appeared a few times. As DNA, the CDR3 is TGTGCCAGCACCCCGGGGGACAGCACAGATACGCAGTATTTT. Its protein product is CASTPGDSTDTQYF. This chain connects TRBV7-2 to TRBJ2-3, with a possible D match to TRBD2 (6 bases). From germline, CDR1 is SGHTA and CDR2 FQGNSA. Between the trimmed V and J ends, which lost 7 bases and 0 bases, there was a span of 11 bases. The CDR3 runs to 14 residues.

The chain couples TRBV27 to TRBJ1-6; D is perhaps TRBD1 (5 bases). The CDR3 totals 14 residues. Germline V gene sequence: CDR1 MNHEY, CDR2 SMNVEV (reference sequence). V dropped 6 bases and J dropped 4 bases, with 10 bases sitting between them. CDR3 in amino acids: CASRDTEYNSPLHF. The CDR3 region has the DNA TGTGCCAGCAGGGACACGGAATATAATTCACCCCTCCACTTT.

Only a few counts were recorded for this clonotype. The J gene is TRBJ1-2, the V gene TRBV7-3, with 7 nucleotides matching TRBD1. In germline, CDR1 is SGHTA, CDR2 FQGTGA. V lost 4 bases to trimming and J lost 8 bases; unmatched junction nucleotides: 10. This CDR3 region has 14 residues. CDR3 protein: CASSSGTDPLGYTF. The CDR3 DNA sequence: TGTGCCAGCAGCTCCGGGACAGACCCTTTAGGCTACACCTTC.

The rearrangement uses TRBV4-1 and TRBJ2-1; TRBD1 aligns across 7 bases. After removal of 7 bases from V and 0 bases from J, the junction contained 6 bases not matched to a gene. The CDR3 length is 15 residues. In germline, CDR1 is MGHRA, CDR2 YSYEKL. The CDR3 sequence: CASTLDRSSYNEQFF. CDR3 bases: TGCGCCAGCACCTTGGACAGGAGCTCCTACAATGAGCAGTTCTTC.

The chain uses TRBV4-2 and TRBJ2-3; D not certain. The V end was cut by 0 bases, the J end by 3 bases, with 10 bases between. There are 15 residues in the CDR3. In germline, CDR1 is LGHNA, CDR2 YNFKEQ. This CDR3 is CASSQEPLGTDTQYF. CDR3 bases: TGTGCCAGCAGCCAAGAACCCCTGGGGACAGATACGCAGTATTTT.

The V gene is TRBV10-2, the J gene TRBJ2-7, with D possibly being TRBD2 (5 bases). The germline CDR1 and CDR2 sequences are WSHSY and SAAADI. The CDR3 spans 13 residues. The V and J ends lost 2 bases and 2 bases respectively, with 7 bases between them. In DNA, the CDR3 is TGCGCCAGCAGTGAGGAGGGTACCTACGAGCAGTACTTC. It encodes CASSEEGTYEQYF.